These 27 T cell receptor beta chains share one sample of origin, sequenced in a study of response to subunit inactivated influenza vaccine. Via MiXCR, TCRdb re-called the RT-PCR reads, giving one row per CDR3 protein. In the table there are roughly 290,000 distinct CDR3 sequences, about a fifth of which are singletons. Material: PBMCs from blood, obtained 21 months after vaccination. The receptors were sampled from a man between 45 and 75 years old who received an inactivated influenza vaccine.

The V call is TRBV30, the J call TRBJ2-1, with TRBD2 matching 10 bases. The J segment lost 7 bases and the V segment lost 4 bases, leaving 7 bases of the junction unmatched. CDR3 size: 14 residues. CDR1 and CDR2 (germline): GTSNPN, SVGIG (reference sequence). The CDR3 DNA reads TGTGCCTGGAATCTAGCGGGAGCGGAAAATGAGCAGTTCTTC. Its protein product is CAWNLAGAENEQFF.

The rearrangement joins TRBV7-9 to TRBJ1-2; 9 bases agree with TRBD1. Germline trimming cut 5 bases from V and 4 bases from J; bases unmatched to any gene: 14. The germline CDR1 and CDR2 sequences are SEHNR and FQNEAQ (reference sequence). This CDR3 has 17 amino acids. In nucleotides, the CDR3 is TGTGCCAGCAGCATCTTGGACAGGGGCCCGGAGCTCTATGGCTACACCTTC. Translation gives CASSILDRGPELYGYTF.

This clonotype was detected many times. This chain links TRBV12-3 or TRBV12-4 with TRBJ1-1; D is uncertain. This CDR3 has 16 residues. V lost 7 bases and J 1 base, leaving 19 bases between the germline ends. The CDR3 region has the DNA TGTGCCAGCACCTTCGAAGGAGGGCACCAGAACACTGAAGCTTTCTTT. It codes for CASTFEGGHQNTEAFF.

The chain has TRBV5-1 and TRBJ2-4; TRBD1 matches at 7 bases. The CDR3 is 14 residues long. Trimming at V came to 1 base and at J to 8 bases, leaving 6 bases not matched to a gene. Germline CDR1 is SGHRS and CDR2 is YFSETQ. In DNA form, the CDR3 reads TGCGCCAGCAGCTTGATAGGGGGCGAATACATTCAGTACTTC. As protein: CASSLIGGEYIQYF.

This clonotype was seen a few times. This sequence joins TRBV29-1 and TRBJ2-7, with TRBD1 as a possible D gene (7 bases). The V gene lost 4 bases and the J gene lost 2 bases, with 21 bases spanning the gap. This CDR3 has 16 residues. Germline loops: CDR1 SQVTM, CDR2 ANQGSEA. The CDR3 is CSVGTTPGGGPYEQYF. CDR3 DNA sequence: TGCAGCGTTGGCACCACCCCAGGGGGAGGACCCTACGAGCAGTACTTC.

This clonotype turned up a few times. This chain joins TRBV4-3 and TRBJ1-2, with no clear D. Germline CDR1 reads LGHNA; CDR2 reads YSLEER. V lost 0 bases and J lost 0, with 11 bases in between. CDR3 length: 16 residues. This chain's CDR3 is CASSQDAPGANYGYTF. Here the CDR3 DNA reads TGCGCCAGCAGCCAAGATGCCCCGGGTGCTAACTATGGCTACACCTTC.

The CDR3 DNA sequence: TGCGCCAGCAGTGACTTTAGGACAGAAAGTTCCTACGAGCAGTACTTC. Translation: CASSDFRTESSYEQYF. V usage is TRBV10-2 and J usage is TRBJ2-7; D perhaps matches TRBD1 (6 bases). CDR3 size: 16 residues. The ends were cut back, 3 bases at V and 1 base at J, with 16 bases in the middle. Germline CDR1 is WSHSY and CDR2 is SAAADI.

This clonotype was picked up a small number of times. This sequence joins TRBV5-6 and TRBJ2-7; D not resolved. CDR1 SGHDT and CDR2 YYEEEE come from the germline V gene. Deletions cut 0 bases from V and 4 bases from J, with 11 bases between. This CDR3 spans 14 amino acids. The CDR3 protein is CASSLAGSLYEQYF. CDR3 in DNA: TGTGCCAGCAGCTTGGCAGGCAGCTTATACGAGCAGTACTTC.

This clonotype was counted between two and nine times. This chain joins TRBV5-1 and TRBJ2-5; D is uncertain. Germline V CDR1 and CDR2: SGHRS, YFSETQ. V lost 0 bases and J lost 9, with 9 bases in between. The CDR3 consists of 12 residues. The chain's CDR3 is CASSLEGNAQYF. In nucleotides, the CDR3 is TGCGCCAGCAGCTTGGAAGGAAACGCCCAGTACTTC.

The genes are TRBV6-5 and TRBJ2-1; 10 bases agree with TRBD2. The CDR3 contains 16 residues. In germline, CDR1 is MNHEY, CDR2 SVGAGI. V lost 0 bases and J lost 4; bases outside the gene matches: 3. The CDR3 coding sequence is TGTGCCAGCAGTTACTCCCCTAGCGGGGGATACAATGAGCAGTTCTTC. This codes for CASSYSPSGGYNEQFF.

This clonotype was counted ten times or more. Here the CDR3 reads CASRTFNSYNEQFF. The CDR3 coding sequence is TGTGCCAGCAGGACATTCAACTCCTACAATGAGCAGTTCTTC. J is TRBJ2-1 and V is TRBV28; D ambiguous. Trimming took 6 bases from V and 0 from J, leaving 9 bases between them. The CDR3 length is 14 residues. Germline CDR1 is MDHEN and CDR2 is SYDVKM.

J is TRBJ2-1 and V is TRBV7-9; D is possibly TRBD1 or TRBD2 (5 bases each). The length of the CDR3 is 15 residues. Per the germline V gene, CDR1 is SEHNR and CDR2 is FQNEAQ (reference sequence). V was shortened by 2 bases and J by 5 bases, with 13 bases between the two germline ends. The CDR3 spells CASSLRDGAHNEQFF. The CDR3 nucleotides are TGTGCCAGCAGCTTAAGAGACGGGGCCCACAATGAGCAGTTCTTC.

J is TRBJ2-1 and V is TRBV5-1; D gene uncertain. Trimming cost V 4 bases and J 8 bases, with 7 bases left between them. This CDR3 contains 11 residues. Germline V gene lookup returns CDR1 SGHRS and CDR2 YFSETQ. This chain's CDR3 is CASSTGDEQFF. The CDR3 DNA reads TGCGCCAGCAGCACCGGCGATGAGCAGTTCTTC. Filled out from reference TRBV5-1 and TRBJ2-1, the complete variable domain reads KAGVTQTPRYLIKTRGQQVTLSCSPISGHRSVSWYQQTPGQGLQFLFEYFSETQRNKGNFPGRFSGRQFSNSRSEMNVSTLELGDSALYLCASSTGDEQFFGPGTRLTVL.

V gene TRBV7-2 combines with J gene TRBJ1-2; 10 bases are shared with TRBD1. Trimming took 4 bases from V and 8 from J; bases not matched to a gene: 4. CDR1 is SGHTA, CDR2 FQGNSA, per germline. The CDR3 loop spans 13 amino acids. CDR3 residues: CASSYGTGVGYTF. The CDR3 DNA is TGTGCCAGCAGCTACGGGACAGGGGTCGGCTACACCTTC.

There are many counts of this clonotype. V gene TRBV12-3 or TRBV12-4 combines with J gene TRBJ1-3; D is undetermined. Trimming cost V 3 bases and J 0 bases, with 15 bases left between them. The CDR3 covers 17 residues. CDR3 loop: CASSFLDGSISGNTIYF. The CDR3 DNA reads as TGTGCCAGCAGTTTCCTGGACGGCTCGATCTCTGGAAACACCATATATTTT.

The chain combines TRBV28 with TRBJ1-2; TRBD1 might be the D (5 bases). Germline V gives CDR1 MDHEN, CDR2 SYDVKM. The V and J ends lost 2 bases and 7 bases respectively, with 17 bases between them. The CDR3 loop spans 15 amino acids. CDR3 in DNA: TGTGCCAGCAGTTTAGGGGCCAGGCCCCAGGGTGGCTACACCTTC. It codes for CASSLGARPQGGYTF.

This clonotype came up many times. The chain uses TRBV12-3 or TRBV12-4 and TRBJ2-1; D is undetermined. CDR3 length: 13 amino acids. The V gene lost 8 bases and the J gene lost 6 bases, with 14 bases spanning the gap. The CDR3 loop is CASGSRDTNEQFF. The DNA for the CDR3 is TGTGCCAGCGGATCCCGAGACACCAATGAGCAGTTCTTC.

This rearrangement joins TRBV20-1 to TRBJ2-4; 12 bases are shared with TRBD2. CDR1 DFQATT and CDR2 SNEGSKA come from the germline V gene (reference sequence). The V and J ends lost 7 bases and 2 bases, in that order; junction bases with no gene match: 6. This CDR3 has 15 amino acids. CDR3 coding DNA: TGCAGTGTCACCGGGACTAGCGGGCCCAAAAACATTCAGTACTTC. As protein: CSVTGTSGPKNIQYF.

The J gene is TRBJ2-1, the V gene TRBV4-3; D may correspond to TRBD1 or TRBD2 (5 bases each). V was cut by 0 bases and J by 7 bases, with 13 bases left in between. This CDR3 is 15 amino acids long. Germline V gene sequence: CDR1 LGHNA, CDR2 YSLEER. The CDR3 nucleotides are TGCGCCAGCAGCCAAGAGGTTGGGGGTTGGAATGAGCAGTTCTTC. It encodes CASSQEVGGWNEQFF.

This chain uses TRBV20-1 with TRBJ1-2; 9 positions match TRBD1. Germline assignment: CDR1 DFQATT and CDR2 SNEGSKA (reference sequence). The CDR3 runs to 17 residues. After removal of 0 bases from V and 5 bases from J, the junction contained 13 bases not matched to a gene. The CDR3 loop reads CSARDPSTGGRRYGYTF. The DNA for the CDR3 is TGCAGTGCTAGAGACCCGTCAACAGGGGGCAGAAGGTATGGCTACACCTTC.

The rearrangement links TRBV6-2 or TRBV6-3 to TRBJ1-1; perhaps TRBD1 as D (5 bases). This CDR3 comprises 13 residues. Per germline, CDR1 MNHEY and CDR2 SVGEGT. Trimming took off 10 bases at V and 2 bases at J, with 14 bases between the two ends. The CDR3 coding sequence is TGTGCCACAAAAAGGGGATCTAACACTGAAGCTTTCTTT. The encoded protein is CATKRGSNTEAFF.

This clonotype was seen many times. V gene TRBV6-5 combines with J gene TRBJ1-2, with TRBD1 identical over 10 bases. Germline CDR1 MNHEY, CDR2 SVGAGI. Losses at the gene ends were 4 bases for V and 8 bases for J; bases not matched to a gene: 10. This CDR3 contains 15 residues. The CDR3 loop reads CASSLTGTGARGYTF. As DNA, the CDR3 is TGTGCCAGCAGTTTGACCGGGACAGGGGCTCGGGGCTACACCTTC.

This clonotype was seen a handful of times. The rearrangement joins TRBV5-6 to TRBJ2-7; possibly TRBD1 for D (6 bases). The CDR3 covers 15 residues. V gave up 0 bases and J gave up 0 bases, with 10 bases separating them. Germline CDR1 SGHDT, CDR2 YYEEEE. CDR3 sequence reads: CASSLVGTTSYEQYF. CDR3 in DNA: TGTGCCAGCAGCTTGGTGGGGACAACCTCCTACGAGCAGTACTTC. Using reference TRBV5-6 and TRBJ2-7 for the parts outside the CDR3, the full variable domain is DAGVTQSPTHLIKTRGQQVTLRCSPKSGHDTVSWYQQALGQGPQFIFQYYEEEERQRGNFPDRFSGHQFPNYSSELNVNALLLGDSALYLCASSLVGTTSYEQYFGPGTRLTVT.

This clonotype was seen only a few times. The chain is built from TRBV6-1 and TRBJ1-2, with 7 bases that match TRBD1. This CDR3 has 14 amino acids. From germline, CDR1 is MNHNS and CDR2 SASEGT. Unmatched junction bases numbered 8, after V lost 9 bases and J lost 1 base. The CDR3 sequence: CASISRGNNYGYTF. The CDR3 nucleotides read TGTGCCAGTATCAGCAGGGGGAATAACTATGGCTACACCTTC.

This clonotype has a handful of counts. The rearrangement links TRBV18 to TRBJ1-2; maybe TRBD1 (5 bases). V dropped 1 base and J dropped 4 bases, with 13 bases sitting between them. Germline values: CDR1 KGHSH, CDR2 LQKENI. The CDR3 loop spans 15 amino acids. For the CDR3, the DNA is TGTGCCAGCTCACCACTGGCCGGGGGTGGCTATGGCTACACCTTC. Translation gives CASSPLAGGGYGYTF.

The rearrangement joins TRBV4-2 to TRBJ1-6; D is unclear. The V gene's germline CDR1 is LGHNA and CDR2 YNFKEQ. The CDR3 covers 15 residues. The V gene lost 1 base and the J gene lost 10 bases, with 14 bases spanning the gap. The CDR3 nucleotides are TGTGCCAGCAGCCAAGTTAAGGGTACCAGGTCACCCCTCCACTTT. It translates to CASSQVKGTRSPLHF.

This clonotype was counted a few times. J is TRBJ1-4 and V is TRBV11-3, with TRBD1 as a possible D gene (5 bases). Looked up from germline, CDR1 is SGHNT and CDR2 is YENEEA. The CDR3 is 15 residues long. V lost 6 bases to trimming and J lost 5 bases, with 16 bases between them. The CDR3 nucleotides read TGTGCCAGCAGATGTAGCGGAGGGGCAAATGAAAAACTGTTTTTT. Its protein product is CASRCSGGANEKLFF.